A single sample gave rise to the 28 T cell receptor beta chains below, sequenced in a study of cytomegalovirus exposure and HLA in healthy donors (dated 2017 in TCRdb). Library preparation employed the immunoSEQ multiplex PCR assay. A mixture of 60 forward primers for TCR Vbeta segments and 13 reverse primers for TCR Jbeta segments was used in the multiplex PCR. This is the immuneACCESS table as TCRdb keeps it, with only in-frame sequences that have V and J called. A part of the clones is gone; compared with another copy, unresolved V genes explain less than half, and the rest is unexplained. Across this sample there are more than 150,000 clones, with over 70% seen only once. The ten largest clones represent around 3.2% of the sample. The sample comprised PBMCs. These receptors all come from a woman aged 45-65 years in good health and CMV-seropositive.

The chain carries TRBV29-1 and TRBJ1-3; unclear D gene. Germline-derived CDR1 and CDR2 are SQVTM and ANQGSEA. This CDR3 is built from 14 residues. Trimming removed 7 bases from V and 7 bases from J, with 20 bases in between. The CDR3 is CSAARDLTWNTIYF. The CDR3 region has the DNA TGCAGCGCCGCTCGGGATCTTACCTGGAACACCATATATTTT.

The V call is TRBV9, the J call TRBJ2-3; 13 positions match TRBD2. CDR1 and CDR2 from the germline V gene are SGDLS and YYNGEE. The V gene end was trimmed by 6 bases and the J gene end by 0 bases; junction bases not matched to a gene: 10. CDR3 length equals 18 residues. The CDR3 coding sequence is TGTGCCAGCACCCTAACCGGACTAGCGGGGGTTAGCACAGATACGCAGTATTTT. Translation gives CASTLTGLAGVSTDTQYF.

The rearrangement joins TRBV2 to TRBJ1-2, with D possibly TRBD1 on 6 matching bases. Germline loops: CDR1 SNHLY, CDR2 FYNNEI. The V gene lost 6 bases and the J gene lost 6 bases, with 14 bases spanning the gap. The CDR3 spans 13 residues. The CDR3 DNA follows: TGTGCCAGCAGCGCCGGGACATATGATGGCTACACCTTC. Its translation is CASSAGTYDGYTF.

In this sample, this clone turned up once. The chain links TRBV9 to TRBJ2-1, with 9 bases fitting TRBD2. This CDR3 comprises 15 residues. Germline lookup yields CDR1 SGDLS and CDR2 YYNGEE. After removal of 5 bases from V and 4 bases from J, the junction contained 7 bases not matched to a gene. The CDR3 bases are TGTGCCAGCAGTCCTCGGACTAGCGTATACAATGAGCAGTTCTTC. Its protein is CASSPRTSVYNEQFF.

This chain uses TRBV2 with TRBJ1-2; D is unclear. Between the trimmed V and J ends, which lost 5 bases and 2 bases, there was a span of 15 bases. Germline loops: CDR1 SNHLY, CDR2 FYNNEI. The CDR3 is 15 residues long. CDR3 in amino acids: CASSLQTLGNYGYTF. The CDR3 nucleotides are TGTGCCAGCAGTCTTCAGACTCTTGGGAACTATGGCTACACCTTC.

This sequence joins TRBV19 and TRBJ2-3, with D possibly matching TRBD1 (6 bases). CDR3 length equals 14 residues. With 5 bases removed from V and 3 bases from J, the gap between germline ends came to 12 bases. CDR1 and CDR2 (germline): LNHDA, SQIVND (reference sequence). CDR3 DNA sequence: TGTGCCAGTAGTGCTGTGCAGGGGACAGATACGCAGTATTTT. Amino acid sequence: CASSAVQGTDTQYF.

The chain uses TRBV5-4 and TRBJ1-2, with 10 bases lining up with TRBD1. J was trimmed by 8 bases and V by 4 bases; bases with no gene match: 14. This CDR3 is built from 16 residues. Germline V gene data show CDR1 as SGHNT and CDR2 as YYREEE (reference sequence). DNA of the CDR3: TGTGCCAGCAGCCTGGTGGGGGGGACAGGGGTCGACGGCTACACCTTC. This sequence encodes CASSLVGGTGVDGYTF.

This clone was counted only a few times. CDR3: CASSSNFQPQHF. CDR3 DNA: TGTGCCAGCAGCTCCAACTTTCAGCCCCAGCATTTT. The gene calls are TRBV7-9 and TRBJ1-5; unclear D gene. This CDR3 has 12 residues. The V gene's germline CDR1 is SEHNR and CDR2 FQNEAQ (reference sequence). The V end was cut by 4 bases, the J end by 6 bases, with 7 bases between.

The V gene is TRBV30, the J gene TRBJ1-1, with 9 bases aligning to TRBD1. This CDR3 comprises 15 residues. J was trimmed by 5 bases and V by 2 bases; bases with no gene match: 9. Germline-derived CDR1 and CDR2 are GTSNPN and SVGIG (reference sequence). The CDR3 coding sequence is TGTGCCTGGAGTAGTGGGACAGGGTCTGGGACTGAAGCTTTCTTT. It yields the protein CAWSSGTGSGTEAFF.

V and J are TRBV7-9 and TRBJ1-1; 7 bases match TRBD1. V lost 4 bases, J lost 3 bases, and 2 bases stayed unmatched. The germline CDR1 and CDR2 sequences are SEHNR and FQNEAQ (reference sequence). The CDR3 extends over 13 amino acids. The CDR3 spells CASSSQGDTEAFF. CDR3 nucleotides: TGTGCCAGCAGCTCCCAGGGGGACACTGAAGCTTTCTTT.

V is TRBV29-1 and J is TRBJ2-7, with 14 bases aligning to TRBD2. The CDR3 is 14 amino acids. Germline loops: CDR1 SQVTM, CDR2 ANQGSEA. Trimming removed 0 bases from V and 9 bases from J; junction bases left unmatched: 4. CDR3 nucleotide sequence: TGCAGCGTTGAAGAGACTAGCGGGAGGGTTAGGCAGTACTTC. Protein product: CSVEETSGRVRQYF.

J is TRBJ1-3 and V is TRBV6-1; 7 bases match TRBD1. Germline V CDR1 and CDR2: MNHNS, SASEGT. This CDR3 has 15 residues. Trimming removed 2 bases from V and 3 bases from J; junction bases left unmatched: 4. The CDR3, as DNA: TGTGCCAGCAGTGAAAGGAGGGGGCTTGGAAACACCATATATTTT. This gives the protein CASSERRGLGNTIYF.

The chain recombines TRBV30 with TRBJ2-5, with D tentatively TRBD1 (6 bases). Trimming left V 1 base short and J 4 bases short, with 10 bases between. This CDR3 is built from 13 residues. Germline assignment: CDR1 GTSNPN and CDR2 SVGIG (reference sequence). This CDR3 reads CAWSGQGRETQYF. The CDR3 nucleotides are TGTGCCTGGAGTGGGCAGGGGAGAGAGACCCAGTACTTC.

The CDR3 is CASSQDRAYGYTF. CDR3 DNA: TGTGCCAGCAGCCAAGACAGGGCCTATGGCTACACCTTC. The chain uses TRBV5-4 and TRBJ1-2, with 7 bases aligning to TRBD1. The length of the CDR3 is 13 residues. V lost 4 bases and J lost 4; bases outside the gene matches: 4. Per the germline V gene, CDR1 is SGHNT and CDR2 is YYREEE (reference sequence).

V and J are TRBV9 and TRBJ1-2; 7 bases agree with TRBD1. V was pared by 5 bases and J by 2 bases, with 6 bases of the junction left unmatched. Per the germline V gene, CDR1 is SGDLS and CDR2 is YYNGEE. The CDR3 extends over 14 amino acids. In nucleotides, the CDR3 is TGTGCCAGCAGTCAGGGGGTATCGAACTATGGCTACACCTTC. Amino acids: CASSQGVSNYGYTF.

V usage is TRBV20-1 and J usage is TRBJ1-2, with a weak D call TRBD1 (5 bases). Looked up from germline, CDR1 is DFQATT and CDR2 is SNEGSKA (reference sequence). V lost 6 bases, J lost 8 bases, and 13 bases lay in between. The CDR3 runs 11 residues. For the CDR3, the DNA is TGCAGTGCCGGACGGGGGGAAGGCTACACCTTC. The encoded protein is CSAGRGEGYTF.

This chain joins TRBV30 and TRBJ2-3; D remains unclear. The germline CDR1 and CDR2 sequences are GTSNPN and SVGIG (reference sequence). The CDR3 has 13 residues. V shed 0 bases and J shed 4 bases, with 8 bases lying between them. CDR3 loop: CAWSVYNPDTQYF. In DNA form, the CDR3 reads TGTGCCTGGAGTGTATATAATCCAGATACGCAGTATTTT. The entire variable domain, with the rest obtained from reference TRBV30 and TRBJ2-3, is as follows: SQTIHQWPATLVQPVGSPLSLECTVEGTSNPNLYWYRQAAGRGLQLLFYSVGIGQISSEVPQNLSASRPQDRQFILSSKKLLLSDSGFYLCAWSVYNPDTQYFGPGTRLTVL.

The chain recombines TRBV18 with TRBJ2-7; D might be TRBD1 (6 bases). Germline lookup yields CDR1 KGHSH and CDR2 LQKENI. This CDR3 spans 18 amino acids. Trimming took 1 base from V and 0 from J, leaving 19 bases between them. CDR3 nucleotide sequence: TGTGCCAGCTCACCACAATCGACAGGAAGCTTTAGCTCCTACGAGCAGTACTTC. This translates into CASSPQSTGSFSSYEQYF.

The gene calls are TRBV4-1 and TRBJ2-3, with 9 bases fitting TRBD2. CDR1 is MGHRA and CDR2 is YSYEKL in the germline V gene. J was trimmed by 2 bases and V by 8 bases; bases with no gene match: 5. This CDR3 is built from 14 residues. CDR3: CASAGGANTDTQYF. The CDR3, as DNA: TGCGCCAGCGCGGGGGGGGCGAACACAGATACGCAGTATTTT.

This CDR3 reads CASSGGAGRMRSNQPQHF. Here the CDR3 DNA reads TGTGCCAGCAGCGGGGGGGCAGGGAGAATGCGGAGCAATCAGCCCCAGCATTTT. The chain joins TRBV5-6 to TRBJ1-5, with a tentative D call TRBD1 (6 bases). The germline V gene encodes CDR1 SGHDT and CDR2 YYEEEE. The CDR3 loop spans 18 amino acids. The ends were cut back, 4 bases at V and 1 base at J, with 21 bases in the middle.

The chain uses TRBV6-5 and TRBJ2-1; a possible D gene is TRBD1 (6 bases). The CDR3 length is 14 residues. Trimming shortened V by 2 bases and J by 6 bases, and 11 bases separated the two germline ends. Germline-derived CDR1 and CDR2 are MNHEY and SVGAGI. CDR3 bases: TGTGCCAGCAGTTACGCCGGGACAACCAATGAGCAGTTCTTC. Translating it yields CASSYAGTTNEQFF.

The V call is TRBV19, the J call TRBJ1-4; perhaps TRBD1 as D (6 bases). The germline V and J ends were trimmed by 5 bases and 0 bases, with 13 bases remaining between them. Germline lookup yields CDR1 LNHDA and CDR2 SQIVND (reference sequence). This CDR3 contains 16 residues. The DNA for the CDR3 is TGTGCCAGTAGTCCCACCGGACAGTCAACTAATGAAAAACTGTTTTTT. Amino acid sequence: CASSPTGQSTNEKLFF. The whole variable domain, remainder taken from reference TRBV19 and TRBJ1-4, is DGGITQSPKYLFRKEGQNVTLSCEQNLNHDAMYWYRQDPGQGLRLIYYSQIVNDFQKGDIAEGYSVSREKKESFPLTVTSAQKNPTAFYLCASSPTGQSTNEKLFFGSGTQLSVL.

This clone was observed a handful of times. A junction boundary mismatches the germline segment, possibly from a read error. V and J are TRBV7-7 and TRBJ2-5, with 8 bases aligning to TRBD2. The CDR3 is made up of 13 amino acids. Germline V CDR1 and CDR2: SSHAT, FNYEAQ (reference sequence). CDR3: CASSSGGDETQYF. The CDR3 DNA follows: TGTGCTAGCAGCTCCGGGGGGGACGAGACCCAGTACTTC.

The chain recombines TRBV11-2 with TRBJ2-7; 9 bases match TRBD1. CDR1 and CDR2 (germline): SGHAT, FQNNGV. Trimming took 5 bases from V and 2 from J; bases not matched to a gene: 4. The CDR3 is made up of 14 amino acids. The CDR3 region is CASSTGQGPYEQYF. The CDR3 DNA reads as TGTGCCAGCAGCACCGGACAGGGGCCCTACGAGCAGTACTTC.

The gene calls are TRBV29-1 and TRBJ1-4; no firm D call. The V gene lost 7 bases and the J gene lost 8 bases, with 11 bases spanning the gap. Per the germline V gene, CDR1 is SQVTM and CDR2 is ANQGSEA. The CDR3 contains 11 residues. CDR3 residues: CSAPSEEKLFF. The CDR3 DNA reads TGCAGCGCGCCGTCGGAGGAAAAACTGTTTTTT.

The CDR3 region is CASSYSGSRANVLTF. The DNA for the CDR3 is TGTGCCAGCAGTTACTCGGGGAGCCGGGCCAACGTCCTGACTTTC. The J gene is TRBJ2-6, the V gene TRBV6-5; D is possibly TRBD2 (5 bases). The V gene's germline CDR1 is MNHEY and CDR2 SVGAGI. This CDR3 has 15 amino acids. V was pared by 0 bases and J by 5 bases, with 8 bases between.

V gene TRBV7-6 combines with J gene TRBJ1-1; the D is unclear. The germline V gene has CDR1 SGHVS and CDR2 FNYEAQ. The CDR3 contains 13 residues. The V and J ends lost 5 bases and 5 bases respectively, with 12 bases between them. This CDR3 reads CASSAGRGTEAFF. The CDR3 DNA is TGTGCCAGCAGCGCCGGGCGGGGAACTGAAGCTTTCTTT. Complete variable domain (other parts from reference TRBV7-6 and TRBJ1-1): GAGVSQSPRYKVTKRGQDVALRCDPISGHVSLYWYRQALGQGPEFLTYFNYEAQQDKSGLPNDRFSAERPEGSISTLTIQRTEQRDSAMYRCASSAGRGTEAFFGQGTRLTVV.

V is TRBV10-3 and J is TRBJ2-3; TRBD2 matches 10 bases. With 2 bases clipped from V and 0 bases from J, the junction kept 11 bases outside the gene matches. Germline V gene data show CDR1 as ENHRY and CDR2 as SYGVKD. The CDR3 contains 19 residues. The CDR3 nucleotides read TGTGCCATCAGTGAGGTAGCGGGGGGCCGAGATGATAGCACAGATACGCAGTATTTT. This encodes CAISEVAGGRDDSTDTQYF.